This section outlines one T cell receptor beta chain sequence together with its context. The target of this receptor is not known. Nothing much larger sits one base from this clone, and base qualities are not available. CDR1 and CDR2 are read off the germline V gene as SGHAT and FQNNGV. Its CDR3 holds 16 amino acids, cysteine through phenylalanine. Just the 48-base CDR3 DNA is kept, in frame starting at base 1. The junction shows trimming of 5 bases on V and 3 bases on J, plus 17 bases between the germline ends. Libraries came from RT-PCR. Data came from a NextSeq 550. The public sequencing data were trimmed at Q25 with fastp and processed into clonotypes with MiXCR by TCRdb, which kept only in-frame beta chains. Each entry is one CDR3 protein sequence, shown with its most common DNA and genes. Within this sample are roughly 940,000 distinct CDR3 sequences, with around 17% of them counted one time only. The ten most abundant clones make up around 6% of the sample.

This specimen belongs to a study of patients and donors after allogeneic stem cell transplantation (dated by TCRdb to 2018 to 2020). The sequenced material came from blood, either unsorted or a sorted T cell fraction (not recorded which). This sequence uses TRBV11-2 and TRBJ1-3; possibly the D gene is TRBD1, per 5 matching bases. The receptor was isolated from a human donor who was either an allogeneic HSCT recipient or a stem cell or donor lymphocyte infusion donor (not recorded which). It is not recorded whose cells these are; they may come from a transplant donor. At the DNA level, the sequence is TGTGCCAGCAGCCGATTGATGAATGGGGGTGGAAACACCATATATTTT. This encodes CASSRLMNGGGNTIYF.